This paragraph reports one TCR beta chain. There are a few counts of this clone. This clone's antigen is unknown. The input lacks base qualities; no much larger clone sits a single base away. These data come from a study of blood T cell repertoires in COVID-19 (dated by TCRdb to the early 2020s). In terms of the full investigation: Samples from collaborators originated in the United States, Italy and Spain and spanned both the acute and convalescent phases of COVID-19. Subjects who had been exposed to COVID-19, were actively infected with it, or had recovered from it provided the deeply sampled blood TCRbeta repertoires that made up the dataset. Nearly every sample came with metadata listing a de-identified subject ID, COVID-19 status, age in years and sex. Where available, HLA class I and class II types were obtained from metadata supplied by the sample provider rather than from assay-based typing. The samples were drawn from the first 160 participants of the ongoing ImmuneRACE study and from over a thousand subjects provided by 6 global collaborators. The repertoires were released in a freely available public database intended as a resource for research on the immune response to SARS-CoV-2. The prospective study material was composed of cDNA or gDNA derived from T cells, B-cell-depleted T cells, or PBMCs. General conclusions and limits of the study: Clinical and demographic metadata were provided uncurated, with the amount varying by source and participant.

TCRbeta CDR3 regions were amplified from genomic DNA by means of the immunoSEQ Assay, a bias-controlled multiplex PCR. The study's processing was this. The number of nucleated cells in each sample was estimated from the amplification of reference gene primers within the assay. Sequence reads were collapsed and filtered to measure the absolute abundance of every unique TCRbeta CDR3 rearrangement. Productive Simpson clonality was computed per sample as the square root of Simpson's diversity index over productive rearrangements. In TCRdb, the immuneACCESS table is reduced to in-frame sequences with V and J assigned. These tables do not hold every clone; where another copy was compared, an unresolved V gene accounts for under half, and the others remain unexplained. D and trimming come from the DNA, and the V and J calls and clone size come from that table. This sample holds fewer than 300,000 clones; 91% were observed only once. About 2.2% of the sample is held by the ten biggest clonotypes.

One collaborating source in Seattle enrolled patients during active infection and followed them longitudinally through the course of disease. Collaborating institutions collected whole blood in K2EDTA tubes following their own protocols. For TCRbeta analysis, collaborator samples were shipped as frozen whole blood, as isolated PBMCs, or as DNA extracted from either sample type. This receptor was identified in a woman aged 25 to 39 with COVID-19, enrolled during active disease. Sequenced input: peripheral blood.

The nucleotides are TGTGCCAGCAGCTATCGGACAGGGGGAAACACCATATATTTT. Its protein product is CASSYRTGGNTIYF. The rearranged segments are TRBV5-6 and TRBJ1-3, and TRBD1 aligns with 8 junction nucleotides. From its cysteine to its phenylalanine, the CDR3 spans 14 amino acids. The sequence is cut down to CDR3 DNA, 42 bases in frame from base 1. For CDR1 and CDR2, the germline V gene lists SGHDT and YYEEEE. V has 3 bases trimmed and J has 4 bases trimmed; junction bases matching no gene number 3.